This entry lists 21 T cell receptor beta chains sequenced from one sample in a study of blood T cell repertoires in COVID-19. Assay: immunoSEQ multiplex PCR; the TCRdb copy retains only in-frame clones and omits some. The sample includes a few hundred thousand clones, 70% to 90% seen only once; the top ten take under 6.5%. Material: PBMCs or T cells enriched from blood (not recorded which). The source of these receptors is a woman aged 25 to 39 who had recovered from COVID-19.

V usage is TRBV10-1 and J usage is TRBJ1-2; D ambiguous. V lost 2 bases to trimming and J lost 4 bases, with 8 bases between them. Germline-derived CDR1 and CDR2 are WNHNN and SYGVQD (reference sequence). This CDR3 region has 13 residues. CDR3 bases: TGCGCCAGCAGTGAGCGGGGAACCTATGGCTACACCTTC. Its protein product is CASSERGTYGYTF.

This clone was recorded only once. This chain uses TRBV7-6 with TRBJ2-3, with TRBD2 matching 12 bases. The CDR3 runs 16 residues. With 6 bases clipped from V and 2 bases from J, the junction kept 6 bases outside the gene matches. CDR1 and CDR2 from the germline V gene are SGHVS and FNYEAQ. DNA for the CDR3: TGTGCCAGCAGACCTACTAGCGGGGGGTTCACAGATACGCAGTATTTT. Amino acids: CASRPTSGGFTDTQYF.

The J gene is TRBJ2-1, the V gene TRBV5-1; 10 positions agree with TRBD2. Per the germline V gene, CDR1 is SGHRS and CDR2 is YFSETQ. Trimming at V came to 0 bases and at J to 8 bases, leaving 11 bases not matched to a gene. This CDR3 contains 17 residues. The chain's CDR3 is CASSLAPASGGVYEQFF. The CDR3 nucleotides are TGCGCCAGCAGCTTGGCCCCGGCTAGCGGGGGAGTCTATGAGCAGTTCTTC.

CDR3 in amino acids: CASSYTSRGGELFF. CDR3 nucleotide sequence: TGTGCCAGCAGTTACACTAGCAGAGGCGGGGAGCTGTTTTTT. This chain links TRBV6-5 with TRBJ2-2, with D perhaps TRBD2 (6 bases). The CDR3 extends over 14 amino acids. Trimming left V 2 bases short and J 7 bases short, with 11 bases between. Per the germline V gene, CDR1 is MNHEY and CDR2 is SVGAGI.

The CDR3 DNA sequence: TGTGCCAGCAGCCAAGCAGGCAGGGGCGGTCTGTCTCAGCCCCAGCATTTT. Translated: CASSQAGRGGLSQPQHF. J is TRBJ1-5 and V is TRBV3-1 (or the pseudogene TRBV3-2); TRBD1 might be the D (6 bases). This CDR3 comprises 17 residues. Trimming took 1 base from V and 6 from J, leaving 19 bases between them. The germline V gene encodes CDR1 LGHDT and CDR2 YNNKEL (reference sequence).

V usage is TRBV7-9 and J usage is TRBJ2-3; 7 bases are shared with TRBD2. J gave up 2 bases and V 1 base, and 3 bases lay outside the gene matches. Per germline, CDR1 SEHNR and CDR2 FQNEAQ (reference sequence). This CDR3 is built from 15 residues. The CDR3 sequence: CASSLGRGTTDTQYF. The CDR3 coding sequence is TGTGCCAGCAGCTTAGGGCGGGGGACCACAGATACGCAGTATTTT.

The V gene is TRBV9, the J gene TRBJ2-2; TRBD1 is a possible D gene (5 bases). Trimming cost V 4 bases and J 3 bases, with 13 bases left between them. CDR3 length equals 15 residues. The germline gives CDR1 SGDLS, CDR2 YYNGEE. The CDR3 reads CASSLTGFDTGELFF. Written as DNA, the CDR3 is TGTGCCAGCAGCCTAACAGGATTTGACACCGGGGAGCTGTTTTTT.

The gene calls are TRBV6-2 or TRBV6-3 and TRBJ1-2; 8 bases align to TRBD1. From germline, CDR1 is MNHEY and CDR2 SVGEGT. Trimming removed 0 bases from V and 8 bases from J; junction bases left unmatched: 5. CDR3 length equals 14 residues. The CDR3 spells CASSYSGRGRGYTF. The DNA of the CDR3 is TGTGCCAGCAGTTACTCGGGCAGGGGGCGCGGCTACACCTTC.

Here the CDR3 reads CASSFGLLYNSPLHF. DNA for the CDR3: TGTGCCAGCAGTTTCGGTCTTCTCTATAATTCACCCCTCCACTTT. The V and J genes are TRBV27 and TRBJ1-6; D ambiguous. V shed 3 bases and J shed 3 bases, with 9 bases lying between them. The CDR3 extends over 15 amino acids. Germline V lookup: CDR1 MNHEY, CDR2 SMNVEV (reference sequence).

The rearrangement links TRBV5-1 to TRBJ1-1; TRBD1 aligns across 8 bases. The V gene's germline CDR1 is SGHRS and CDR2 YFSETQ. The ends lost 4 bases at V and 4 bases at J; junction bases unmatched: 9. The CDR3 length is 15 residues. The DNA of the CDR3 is TGCGCCAGCAGCGGATGGGACAGGACGAGCACTGAAGCTTTCTTT. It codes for CASSGWDRTSTEAFF.

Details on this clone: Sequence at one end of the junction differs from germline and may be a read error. DNA of the CDR3: TGTGCCAGTAGTATCCGAATTCCTAGCGATCAGCCCCAGCATTTT. Translated, it gives CASSIRIPSDQPQHF. The chain has TRBV19 and TRBJ1-5; D gene unclear. The germline gives CDR1 LNHDA, CDR2 SQIVND (reference sequence). The CDR3 spans 15 residues.

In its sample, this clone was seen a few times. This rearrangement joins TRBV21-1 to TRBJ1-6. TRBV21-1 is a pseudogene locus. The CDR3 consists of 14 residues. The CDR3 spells CASSKNARNSPLHF. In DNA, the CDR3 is TGTGCCAGCAGCAAAAACGCTAGGAATTCACCCCTCCACTTT.

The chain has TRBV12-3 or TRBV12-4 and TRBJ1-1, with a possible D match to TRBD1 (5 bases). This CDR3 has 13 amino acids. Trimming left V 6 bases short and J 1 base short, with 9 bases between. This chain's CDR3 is CASRGRENTEAFF. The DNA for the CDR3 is TGTGCCAGCAGGGGGCGGGAGAACACTGAAGCTTTCTTT.

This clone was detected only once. In DNA, the CDR3 is TGTGCCAGCAGCGTAGCTTTAGCGGGGGGCCGCCAAGAGACCCAGTACTTC. It specifies CASSVALAGGRQETQYF. The chain uses TRBV9 and TRBJ2-5, with 10 bases that match TRBD2. Trimming took 0 bases from V and 1 from J; bases not matched to a gene: 6. Germline loops: CDR1 SGDLS, CDR2 YYNGEE. CDR3 size: 17 residues.

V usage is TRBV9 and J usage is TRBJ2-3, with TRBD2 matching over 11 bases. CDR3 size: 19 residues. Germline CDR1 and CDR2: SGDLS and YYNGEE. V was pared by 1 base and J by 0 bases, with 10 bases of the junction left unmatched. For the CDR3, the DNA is TGTGCCAGCAGCGTAACTAGCGGGGGAGTACACCTTAGCACAGATACGCAGTATTTT. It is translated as CASSVTSGGVHLSTDTQYF.

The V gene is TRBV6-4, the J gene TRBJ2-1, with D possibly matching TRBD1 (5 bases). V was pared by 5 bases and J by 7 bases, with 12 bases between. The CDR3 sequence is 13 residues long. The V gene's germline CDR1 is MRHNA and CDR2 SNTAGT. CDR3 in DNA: TGTGCCAGCAGTCCCAGGGCGTGGAATGAGCAGTTCTTC. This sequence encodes CASSPRAWNEQFF.

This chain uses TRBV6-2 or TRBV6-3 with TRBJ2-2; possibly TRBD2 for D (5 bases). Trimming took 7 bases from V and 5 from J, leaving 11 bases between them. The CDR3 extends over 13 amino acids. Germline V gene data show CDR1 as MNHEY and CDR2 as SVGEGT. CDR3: CASNPSLTGELFF. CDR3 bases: TGTGCCAGCAACCCTAGCTTAACCGGGGAGCTGTTTTTT.

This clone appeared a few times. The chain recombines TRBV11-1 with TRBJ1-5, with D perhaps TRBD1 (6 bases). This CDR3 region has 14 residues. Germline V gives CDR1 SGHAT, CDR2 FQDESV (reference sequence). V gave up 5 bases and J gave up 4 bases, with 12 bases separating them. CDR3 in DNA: TGTGCCAGCAGCGAAAGGGGGGGGAATCAGCCCCAGCATTTT. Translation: CASSERGGNQPQHF.

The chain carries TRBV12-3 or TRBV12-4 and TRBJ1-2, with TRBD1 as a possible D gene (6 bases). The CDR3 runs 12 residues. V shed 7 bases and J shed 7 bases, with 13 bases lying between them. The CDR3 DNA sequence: TGTGCCAGCACCCACGGGGGGGCTGGCTACACCTTC. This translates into CASTHGGAGYTF.

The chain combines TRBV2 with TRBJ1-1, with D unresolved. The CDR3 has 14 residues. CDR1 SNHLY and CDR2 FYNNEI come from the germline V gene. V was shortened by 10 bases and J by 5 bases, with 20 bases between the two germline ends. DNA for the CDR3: TGTGCCAACTTGTTGGGCGGCGGGTGGACTGAAGCTTTCTTT. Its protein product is CANLLGGGWTEAFF. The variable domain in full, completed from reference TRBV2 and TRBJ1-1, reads EPEVTQTPSHQVTQMGQEVILRCVPISNHLYFYWYRQILGQKVEFLVSFYNNEISEKSEIFDDQFSVERPDGSNFTLKIRSTKLEDSAMYFCANLLGGGWTEAFFGQGTRLTVV.

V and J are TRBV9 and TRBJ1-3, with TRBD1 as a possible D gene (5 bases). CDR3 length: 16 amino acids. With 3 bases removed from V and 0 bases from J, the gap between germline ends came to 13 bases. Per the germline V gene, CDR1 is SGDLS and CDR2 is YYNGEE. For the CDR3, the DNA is TGTGCCAGCAGCGCGATGGGGCAGACCTCTGGAAACACCATATATTTT. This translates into CASSAMGQTSGNTIYF.